The sequence of this T cell receptor beta chain was determined in a study of blood T cells in healthy people across ages (dated by TCRdb to the mid-2010s). In the study overall: In model experiments, template switching captured roughly one uniquely barcoded TCR beta cDNA molecule for every two T cells. The study measured age-related changes in TCR beta repertoire diversity using deep sequencing normalized with unique cDNA molecular identifiers. Four age groups were formed from the donors: young (average 16 years), middle-aged (approximately 42), aged (around 68) and long-lived (about 75). To avoid experimental bias, donors of different ages were randomly spread across the sequencing lanes. The study analyzed two additional independent replicas of 1 million unique cDNA reads from the same blood draw for two donors, one aged 18 to 30 and one aged 80 or older.

The table lists this clonotype with a count of one. The clone's antigen remains unknown. Base qualities are not recorded, but no much larger clone differs from it by a single base. One read alone makes for weak evidence. CDR1 and CDR2, per the germline V gene, are SGHRS and YFSETQ. Inclusive of the bounding cysteine and phenylalanine, the CDR3 is 16 residues long. CDR3 DNA only is kept here, 48 bases in frame from base 1. Cut back by 7 bases and 3 bases, the V and J ends lie 20 bases apart. General conclusions and limits of the study: Because profiling used bulk unsorted PBMCs, naive and antigen-experienced compartments could not be compared conclusively. Because the CMV infection status of the donors was unknown, age-related changes in expanded clonotypes may potentially have been confounded. Observed TCR beta diversity per million T cells fell roughly linearly with age, and a significant reduction was already apparent by age approximately 40. There was a strong correlation between observed TCR beta diversity and the percentage of naive T cells measured by flow cytometry. Estimates of total diversity based on one million sequenced T cells were regarded as lower bounds and as underestimates. Compared with the aged group, more naive CD4+ T cells, fewer expanded clones and increased TCR diversity were shown by the long-lived group, suggesting age selection.

Library method: 5' RACE. Sequencing was carried out with an Illumina HiSeq 2500. A second PCR of roughly 6 to 12 cycles was run with a J-beta primer mix and a sample-barcoded 5' primer. A unique molecular identifier was introduced onto each TCR beta cDNA molecule by a template-switch 5' adaptor carrying 12 random nucleotides. At least 2.5 million CDR3-containing paired-end reads were obtained from each sample. First-strand cDNA synthesis was performed from all RNA using the Mint cDNA synthesis kit, with priming by a TRBC-specific oligonucleotide. Following uracil-DNA glycosylase treatment, a first 18-cycle PCR with universal primers M1SS and BC2_uni_R was performed on all cDNA. As for the original processing: For normalization, 1 million high-quality reads, each with a distinct molecular identifier, were randomly selected from each sample. Instead of being binned into consensus sequences, reads that shared molecular identifiers were thrown out. MiTCR, with a Q25 quality threshold and the strictest error-elimination algorithm, was used for CDR3 identification, clonotype clustering and error correction. A nonparametric unseen species model with Euler transformation was used to estimate lower-bound total TCR beta diversity. Using fastp trimming at Q25 and MiXCR clonotype assembly, TCRdb reanalyzed the public sequencing data and kept in-frame beta chains. Rows are unified per CDR3 protein, each entry keeping the most common DNA and genes. Here the V and J calls rest on TCRdb's processing, not on the authors' analysis. This sample comprises 650,000 to 800,000 distinct CDR3 sequences, under 45% of them detected only once. The top ten clonotypes cover about a fifth of the sample.

The donors were around 39 Caucasian individuals from Russia, aged roughly 6 to 95 years, who were systemically healthy. Approximately 11 milliliters of peripheral blood were drawn from each donor into EDTA-treated Vacutainer tubes. Ficoll-Paque density-gradient centrifugation was used to isolate PBMCs, with at least 7 million obtained per sample. Total RNA, at least 6 micrograms per sample, was extracted from PBMCs with Trizol reagent. For every donor, flow cytometry on a PBMC aliquot measured the percentage of naive CD45RAhigh/CD27high T cells. This clonotype was obtained from a man in his sixties in good health. The rearranged chain carries TRBV5-1 and TRBJ2-4; D gene: possibly TRBD1, on 6 matching bases. The sequencing sample was made of blood. The DNA sequence is as follows: TGCGCCAGCTGCGCCACAGGGACCTTAGGCAAAAACATTCAGTACTTC. The translation is CASCATGTLGKNIQYF.